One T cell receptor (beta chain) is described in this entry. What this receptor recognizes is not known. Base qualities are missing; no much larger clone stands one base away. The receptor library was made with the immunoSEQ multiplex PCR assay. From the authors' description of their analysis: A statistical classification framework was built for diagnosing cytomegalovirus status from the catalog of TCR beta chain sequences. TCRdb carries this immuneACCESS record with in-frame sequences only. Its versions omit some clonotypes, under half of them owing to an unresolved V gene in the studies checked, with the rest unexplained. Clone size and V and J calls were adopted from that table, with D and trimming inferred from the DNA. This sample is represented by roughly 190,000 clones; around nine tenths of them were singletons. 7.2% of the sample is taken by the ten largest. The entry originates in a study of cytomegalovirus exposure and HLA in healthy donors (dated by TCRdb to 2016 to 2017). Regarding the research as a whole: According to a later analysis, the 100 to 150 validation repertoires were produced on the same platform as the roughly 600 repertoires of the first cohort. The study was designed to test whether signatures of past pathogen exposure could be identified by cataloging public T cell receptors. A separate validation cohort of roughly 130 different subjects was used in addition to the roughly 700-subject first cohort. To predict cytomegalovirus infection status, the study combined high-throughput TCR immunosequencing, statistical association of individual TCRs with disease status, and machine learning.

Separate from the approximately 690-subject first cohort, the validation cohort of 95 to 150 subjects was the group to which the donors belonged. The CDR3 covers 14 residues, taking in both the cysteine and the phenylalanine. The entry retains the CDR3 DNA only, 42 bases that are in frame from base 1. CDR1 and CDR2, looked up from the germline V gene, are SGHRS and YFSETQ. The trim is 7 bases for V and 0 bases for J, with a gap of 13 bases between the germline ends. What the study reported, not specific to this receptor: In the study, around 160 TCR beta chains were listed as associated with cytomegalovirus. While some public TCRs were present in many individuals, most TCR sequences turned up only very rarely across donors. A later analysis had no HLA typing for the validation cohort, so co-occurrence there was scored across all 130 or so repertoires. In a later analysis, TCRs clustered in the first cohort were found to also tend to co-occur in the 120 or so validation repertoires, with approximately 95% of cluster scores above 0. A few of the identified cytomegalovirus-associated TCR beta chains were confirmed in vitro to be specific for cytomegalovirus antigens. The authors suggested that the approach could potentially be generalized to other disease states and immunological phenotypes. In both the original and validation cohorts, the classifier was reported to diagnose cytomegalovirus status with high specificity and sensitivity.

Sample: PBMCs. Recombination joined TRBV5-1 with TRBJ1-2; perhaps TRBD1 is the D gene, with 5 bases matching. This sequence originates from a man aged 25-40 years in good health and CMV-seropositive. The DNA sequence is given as TGCGCCAGCGGCGGGGGGGTAGCTAACTATGGCTACACCTTC. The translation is CASGGGVANYGYTF.